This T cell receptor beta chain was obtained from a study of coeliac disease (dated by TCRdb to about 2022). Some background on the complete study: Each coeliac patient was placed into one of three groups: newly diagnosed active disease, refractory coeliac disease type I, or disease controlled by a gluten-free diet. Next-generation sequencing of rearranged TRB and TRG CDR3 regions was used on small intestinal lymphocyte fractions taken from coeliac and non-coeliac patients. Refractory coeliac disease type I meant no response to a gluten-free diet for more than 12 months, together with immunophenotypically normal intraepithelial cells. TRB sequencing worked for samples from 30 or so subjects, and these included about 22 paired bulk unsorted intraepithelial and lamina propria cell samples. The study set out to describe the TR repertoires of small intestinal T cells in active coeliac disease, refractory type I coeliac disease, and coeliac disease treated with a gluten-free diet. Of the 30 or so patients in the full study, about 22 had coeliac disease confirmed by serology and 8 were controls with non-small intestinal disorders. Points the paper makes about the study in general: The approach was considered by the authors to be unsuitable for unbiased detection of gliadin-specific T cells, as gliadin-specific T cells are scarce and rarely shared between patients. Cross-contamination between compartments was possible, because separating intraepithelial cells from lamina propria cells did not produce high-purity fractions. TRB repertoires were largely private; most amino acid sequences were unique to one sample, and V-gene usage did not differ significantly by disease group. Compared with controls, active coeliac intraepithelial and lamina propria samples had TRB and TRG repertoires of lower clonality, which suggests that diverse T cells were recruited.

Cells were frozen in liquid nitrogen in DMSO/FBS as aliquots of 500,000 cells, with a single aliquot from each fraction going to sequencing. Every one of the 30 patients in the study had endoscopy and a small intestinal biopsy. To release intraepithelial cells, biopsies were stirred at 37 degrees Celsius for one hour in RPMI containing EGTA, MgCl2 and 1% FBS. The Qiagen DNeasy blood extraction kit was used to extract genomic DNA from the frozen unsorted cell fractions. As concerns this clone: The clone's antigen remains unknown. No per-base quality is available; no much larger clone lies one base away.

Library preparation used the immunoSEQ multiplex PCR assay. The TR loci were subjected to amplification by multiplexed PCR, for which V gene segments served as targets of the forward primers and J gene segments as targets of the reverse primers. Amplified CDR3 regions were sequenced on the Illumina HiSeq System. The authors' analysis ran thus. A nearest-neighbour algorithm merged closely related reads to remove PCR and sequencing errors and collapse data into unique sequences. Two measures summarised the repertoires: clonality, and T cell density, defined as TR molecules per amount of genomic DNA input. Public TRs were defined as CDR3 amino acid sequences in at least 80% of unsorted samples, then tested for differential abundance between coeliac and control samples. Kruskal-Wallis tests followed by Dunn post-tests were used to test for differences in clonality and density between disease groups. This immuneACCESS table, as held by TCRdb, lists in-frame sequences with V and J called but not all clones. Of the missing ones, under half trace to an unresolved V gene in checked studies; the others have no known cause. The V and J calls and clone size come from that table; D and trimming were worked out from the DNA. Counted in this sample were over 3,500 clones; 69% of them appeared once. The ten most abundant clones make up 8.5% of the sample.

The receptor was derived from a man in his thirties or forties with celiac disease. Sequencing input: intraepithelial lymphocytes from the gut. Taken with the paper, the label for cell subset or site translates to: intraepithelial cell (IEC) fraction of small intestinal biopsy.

The CDR3 reads as follows: CASTGTSGVSTDTQYF. The sequence in DNA is TGTGCCAGTACCGGGACTAGCGGAGTTAGCACAGATACGCAGTATTTT. In this chain, TRBV19 is recombined with TRBJ2-3, and TRBD2 aligns with 11 junction nucleotides. The cysteine opens and the phenylalanine closes a CDR3 of 16 amino acids. The sequence is cut down to CDR3 DNA, 48 bases in frame from base 1. Compared with germline, V lacks 7 bases and J lacks 0 bases; bases without a gene match: 6. As encoded in the germline V gene (reference sequence), CDR1 is LNHDA while CDR2 is SQIVND.